This T cell receptor gamma chain stems from a study of intestinal T cells in coeliac disease (dated by TCRdb to about 2020). Background on the whole study: In the TRG cohort, the mean age of coeliac patients was roughly 15 years compared with 50 to 65 years for controls, so the coeliac patients were much younger than the controls. The TCR-delta (TRD) cohort included duodenal biopsies from ten or so coeliac disease patients and ten or so non-coeliac controls. A second, larger TCR-gamma (TRG) cohort comprised duodenal biopsies from a few dozen coeliac disease patients and 20 to 25 non-coeliac controls. Here is what the overall study found, with its caveats: Repeated CDR3 amino acid sequences could not be distinguished from PCR duplicates. TRG clustering correctly classified most of the 54 biopsies (about 94%), with a reported leave-one-out accuracy of approximately 90%. All 20 or so biopsies in training were correctly classified by TRD kmer-based clustering, and a leave-one-out accuracy of about 91% was reported. FFPE-derived DNA was found to be relatively degraded, and loss of a proportion of TCR sequences in each sample was likely caused by this degradation. The coeliac group and the control group were significantly different in age, but an analysis split by age did not give significant classification.

Genomic DNA was extracted with the QIAamp DNA FFPE tissue kit from ten 5-um FFPE scrolls per case. To test whether coeliac disease could be classified from the TCR repertoire, the study used duodenal biopsies that were formalin-fixed paraffin-embedded, fully anonymised, and surplus to diagnostic needs. This clone is assessed as large (0.1 to 1%). Its target antigen remains unknown. Base quality data are lacking; no much larger clone is found one base away. The library was produced with multiplex PCR. Instrument used: Ion Torrent PGM. The LymphoTrack kit, which has primers carrying Illumina adapters, was used to amplify TRG repertoires from approximately 0.2 ug of biopsy DNA. TRG amplicons were purified with AMPure XP beads, quantified on a 2100 Bioanalyzer, and pooled equimolarly. An Ion PGM instrument was used to sequence the TRG libraries. Per the source publication's procedure: Using FastX, any read was removed if more than 10% of its nucleotides had quality scores below the third quartile calculated per patient. Alignment of reads was performed with IMGT/HighV-QUEST so that V, D and J genes were assigned, CDR3 regions were identified and functionality was assessed. After the sequences were translated into amino acids, every sequence predicted to be non-functional was thrown out. CDR3s were split into kmers with and without positional annotation, PCA was performed on kmer frequencies, and samples were clustered using all 1023 combinations of PCs 1-10. Classification was validated by leave-one-out cross-validation, in which parameters were re-optimised on the remaining samples each time. Shannon diversity was computed with the vegan R package from repeated random subsamples equal to the lowest read count. Clone calls in TCRdb were regenerated from the public reads with CATT, after which identical DNA sequences shared one row. The authors' filters were not applied to this entry. The table for this sample lists fewer than 800 gamma-chain clones; 50% of them were counted only once. Of the sample, 16% falls within the top ten clones.

For this chain, trimming is 8 bases at the V end and 0 bases at the J end, and the number of junction bases without a gene match is 5. From the cysteine up to the phenylalanine, the CDR3 has a length of 13 residues. Only CDR3 DNA is held: 39 bases, read in frame from base 1. This sequence uses TRGV10 and TRGJ1 or TRGJ2. TRGV10 is noted as an ORF with a role that remains uncertain. The TCR originated in a human donor with celiac disease. Specimen: a duodenal biopsy. At the DNA level, the sequence is TGTGCTGCGTGGGACCAGAATTATTATAAGAAACTCTTT. Translated, it reads CAAWDQNYYKKLF.